This TCR beta chain was identified during a study of blood T cell repertoires in COVID-19. From germline, CDR1 is SGHDN and CDR2 FVKESK. V was clipped by 0 bases and J by 8 bases, with 13 bases between them. This CDR3 is built from 14 residues. Per the original methods: From reference gene primer amplification, estimates of nucleated cell counts were derived. Only in-frame clones appear in the TCRdb table, and some are missing; sequencing was by immunoSEQ multiplex PCR. The DNA was the basis for D and trimming; V, J and clone size are from that table. The sample shows 200,000 or so clones, more than 65% of them seen only once.

The receptor's source is a human donor in a cohort sampled during active COVID-19. The chain uses TRBV14 and TRBJ1-2; no clear D. Sequenced material: peripheral blood. The CDR3 spells CASSQEEATGGYTF. As DNA, the CDR3 is TGTGCCAGCAGCCAAGAGGAAGCCACGGGGGGCTACACCTTC.